Listed below are T cell receptor beta chains from one sample, sequenced in a study of blood T cell repertoires in COVID-19. Sequencing was performed with immunoSEQ multiplex PCR; in TCRdb, only in-frame clones are kept and a portion is missing. Of more than 200,000 clones detected, 70% to 90% appear once; the ten largest clones hold roughly 5.6%. Sequenced: peripheral blood. The receptors were gathered from a woman aged 55-75 years with COVID-19, enrolled during active disease. The CDR3 runs from the conserved cysteine through the conserved F or W.

>TRBV5-5
CASSRTGSSYEQYF
>TRBV30
CAWSRTGGGNQPQHF
>TRBV27
CASRPTGATEQFF
>TRBV18
CASSPRANTEAFF
>TRBV19
CASSPDPGGEGTQYF
>TRBV9
CASSVGRGGSVNEQFF
>TRBV6-1
CASSGTSDSFSIQETQYF
>TRBV7-3
CASSLTAGTSGSIRFF
>TRBV14
CASSPRGLLNEQFF
>TRBV15
CATTTGLAFDNEQFF
>TRBV6-5
CASRVTSTGANVLTF
>TRBV5-1
CASSLPGGTEAFF
>TRBV24-1
CATSGNPGKWDEQFF
>TRBV24-1
CATSVAGNQETQYF
>TRBV7-8
CASSQSGETQYF
>TRBV6-6
CASSYPGGRGGEQFF
>TRBV6-1
CASSDLSGGETWYGYTF
>TRBV20-1
CSARHTQSQHF
>TRBV9
CASGTGTNSPLHF
>TRBV5-1
CASSLESQGYGYTF
>TRBV10-3
CATDRGTDTQYF
>TRBV20-1
CSAKGPYEQYF
>TRBV29-1
CSVDIQLSNQPQHF
>TRBV6-5
CASSRGPNQPQHF
>TRBV21-1
CASSNYRLGGMYLSTDTQYF
>TRBV6-2/TRBV6-3
CASSPDRGQETQYF
>TRBV18
CASSTGTRNRAEAFF
>TRBV11-2
CASSSGLGETQYF
>TRBV18
CASSPLGGAESYEQYF
>TRBV6-2/TRBV6-3
CASSYYGSAEAFF
>TRBV14
CASSVQGRLSGNTIYF